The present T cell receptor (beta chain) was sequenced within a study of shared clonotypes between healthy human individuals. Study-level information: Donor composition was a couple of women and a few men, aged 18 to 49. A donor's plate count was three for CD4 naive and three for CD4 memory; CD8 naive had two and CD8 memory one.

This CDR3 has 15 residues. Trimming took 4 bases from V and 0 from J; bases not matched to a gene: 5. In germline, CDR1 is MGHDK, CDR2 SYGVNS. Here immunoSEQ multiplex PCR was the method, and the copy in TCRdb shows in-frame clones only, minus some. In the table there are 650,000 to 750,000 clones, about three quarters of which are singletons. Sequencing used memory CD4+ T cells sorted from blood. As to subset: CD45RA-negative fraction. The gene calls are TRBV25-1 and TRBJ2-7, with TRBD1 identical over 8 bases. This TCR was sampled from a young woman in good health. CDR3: CASSARTGSSYEQYF. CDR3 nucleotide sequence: TGTGCCAGCAGTGCCCGGACAGGGAGCTCCTACGAGCAGTACTTC.